This TCR beta chain comes out of a study of CD8+ T cells in alopecia areata. Study-level background: Tofacitinib treatment spanned 6 to 18 months, with 6 months off drug afterward.

Study-level findings and limits: Sharing of TCR sequences between patients (possibly for HLA-related reasons) was less clear than in mice. Scalp samples also yield sequences of resident alphabeta T cells from normal skin. It was lesional scalp, especially alopecia totalis/universalis, that showed higher clonality than normal scalp.

The sequencing template was cDNA reverse transcribed from extracted RNA. Profiling relied on immunoSEQ multiplex PCR, and the TCRdb table lists in-frame clones only, not all of them. The sample has 140,000 to 150,000 clones, more than 40% seen once. As to this clone: Its specificity is not known.

Looked up from germline, CDR1 is MNHNS and CDR2 is SASEGT. CDR3 length: 14 residues. V gave up 6 bases and J gave up 0 bases, with 11 bases separating them. Sequenced input: CD4+ T cells sorted from blood. The chain uses TRBV6-1 and TRBJ2-5; no clear D. The sequence came from a human donor with alopecia areata. As DNA, the CDR3 is TGTGCCAGCAGCTACTACAGACACCAAGAGACCCAGTACTTC. It is translated as CASSYYRHQETQYF.